The clone carrying this T cell receptor beta chain was counted only a few times. The antigen remains unidentified. The germline V gene encodes CDR1 SGHDT and CDR2 YYEEEE. This CDR3 spans 14 amino acids. With V trimmed by 3 bases and J by 16 bases, 12 bases remained unmatched. Researchers prepared the TCRbeta library using unique molecular identifiers, the study reports. Each CDR3 protein gets one entry after TCRdb re-called the PCR reads with MiXCR. This table holds over 90,000 distinct CDR3 sequences, 6% found once. The sample belongs to a study of T-cell reconstitution after alpha-beta-depleted transplantation in children. Regarding the study as a whole: Recipient T cells and thymic progenitors that survived were the source of the high TCRbeta diversity seen at day 60 in some patients. T-cell counts and diversity were attributed mostly to newly produced T cells one year after transplant. After transplant, at about two months, alpha-beta T cells were reportedly derived from several hundred expanded graft clones.

This sequence joins TRBV5-6 and TRBJ2-1, with TRBD2 identical over 11 bases. The source material was PBMCs, mostly from graft donor cells, sampled 60 days after TCRalphabeta/CD19-depleted stem cell transplant. The origin of this receptor is a female patient between 2 and 15 years old who had a stem cell transplant for Fanconi anemia, so the T cells may come from the graft donor. CDR3 in amino acids: CASSYPSGRSLQFF. Here the CDR3 DNA reads TGTGCCAGCAGCTACCCTAGCGGGAGGTCCCTCCAATTCTTC.